The clone carrying this TCR beta chain was seen only a few times. Its antigen is still unknown. Libraries of TCR beta came from iRepertoire HTBI primers plus Arm-PCR of CDR3 regions. TCRdb called the multiplex PCR reads again in MiXCR, with one record for every CDR3 protein. In the table there are hundreds of thousands of distinct CDR3 sequences, approximately 15% of which are singletons. The sample belongs to a study of regulatory T cells in long-lasting Graves disease. Findings and caveats of the study: Peripheral blood, not thyroid tissue, was the sole material studied.

Between the trimmed V and J ends, which lost 5 bases and 7 bases, there was a span of 11 bases. The CDR3 runs 12 residues. Looked up from germline, CDR1 is MNHEY and CDR2 is SVGEGT. The time point: newly diagnosed GD, antithyroid drugs for less than 3 months. The TCR library was made from RNA extracted from PBMCs. Separately, the same data were catalogued under a study of T cells in Graves' hyperthyroidism and ophthalmopathy. That publication notes: With a duration under 2 months, the hyperthyroidism was newly diagnosed in patients aged 18 to 65. Carried out on the TCR CDR3, a first-round RT-PCR used the HTBI primer set.

This specimen was peripheral blood mononuclear cells (PBMCs), taken at new diagnosis, from a patient treated with antithyroid drugs. This chain links TRBV6-2 or TRBV6-3 with TRBJ1-1; D uncertain. This receptor was identified in a man aged 25 to 40 with Graves disease. The CDR3: CASSEYSGEAFF. The DNA of the CDR3 is TGTGCCAGCAGTGAATATTCCGGTGAAGCTTTCTTT.